This T cell receptor (beta chain) was identified in a study of T cell changes during pregnancy in multiple sclerosis. This clone was seen just once. Libraries were prepared by immunoSEQ multiplex PCR; TCRdb keeps only in-frame clonotypes and omits some of them. Of approximately 34,000 clones listed, just over 90% are singletons. This CDR3 comprises 17 residues. The germline gives CDR1 LGHNA, CDR2 YSLEER. V was shortened by 4 bases and J by 0 bases, with 18 bases between the two germline ends. The chain is built from TRBV4-3 and TRBJ1-1, with TRBD1 as a possible D gene (6 bases). The sequences come from CD8+ T cells from peripheral blood mononuclear cells, collected before pregnancy. This TCR was recovered from a female donor with multiple sclerosis, enrolled in a pregnancy study. As DNA, the CDR3 is TGCGCCAGCAGCCCCGGGACATTCGGTTCCTTGAACACTGAAGCTTTCTTT. The encoded protein is CASSPGTFGSLNTEAFF.